This TCR beta chain was retrieved from a study of T cells in Graves' hyperthyroidism and ophthalmopathy. Across the study: Peripheral blood draws took place at initial diagnosis, ahead of any treatment. Broader study findings: Most thyroid clonotypes with frequency above 0.001 were detected in blood.

CDR3 size: 15 residues. Germline V gene sequence: CDR1 DFQATT, CDR2 SNEGSKA (reference sequence). Unmatched junction bases numbered 6, after V lost 0 bases and J lost 5 bases. Amplified regions were TCR beta CDR3 sequences from RNA transcripts. Primed by the HTBI set, a first-round RT-PCR was run on the TCR CDR3. TCRdb re-called the multiplex PCR reads through MiXCR, storing one row per CDR3 protein. The sample records roughly 600,000 distinct CDR3 sequences, roughly 15% being singletons. For ophthalmopathy patients, the Clinical Activity Score was at least 3 and the NOSPECS grade at least 4; duration was under 3 months. It was 8.5 to 10 ml of fresh peripheral blood that supplied the PBMCs. In its sample, this clonotype was seen a few times. The antigen is unknown.

The V and J genes are TRBV20-1 and TRBJ2-5, with 10 bases lining up with TRBD2. This sequence was found in a woman aged 50 to 60 with Graves' ophthalmopathy. Sequences were obtained from blood. This CDR3 reads CSARDASGRRETQYF. The CDR3 DNA is TGCAGTGCTAGAGATGCTAGCGGGAGACGGGAGACCCAGTACTTC.